Below are 26 T cell receptor beta chains sequenced from a single sample in a study of blood T cell repertoires in COVID-19. Assay: immunoSEQ multiplex PCR; the TCRdb copy retains only in-frame clones and omits some. The top ten clones hold 2% to 2.5% of a sample with 250,000 to 300,000 clones, 75% to 90% of them seen once. Sequenced: peripheral blood. The source is a man aged 45-65 years with acute or convalescent COVID-19.

The CDR3 is CASSQERWEQYF. Written as DNA, the CDR3 is TGTGCCAGCAGCCAAGAGAGGTGGGAGCAGTACTTC. The chain couples TRBV14 to TRBJ2-7; D uncertain. This CDR3 spans 12 amino acids. Trimming cost V 0 bases and J 7 bases, with 7 bases left between them. The germline V gene encodes CDR1 SGHDN and CDR2 FVKESK.

The chain uses TRBV6-1 and TRBJ2-7; TRBD2 might be the D (6 bases). V was shortened by 1 base and J by 7 bases, with 23 bases between the two germline ends. CDR3 size: 17 residues. Germline loops: CDR1 MNHNS, CDR2 SASEGT. The CDR3 here is CASSEVWRRVEQWEQYF. CDR3 nucleotide sequence: TGTGCCAGCAGTGAAGTTTGGAGGAGGGTCGAACAATGGGAGCAGTACTTC.

The chain links TRBV3-1 (or the pseudogene TRBV3-2) to TRBJ1-5; D uncertain. This CDR3 is 14 amino acids long. Deletions cut 1 base from V and 11 bases from J, with 15 bases between. Germline assignment: CDR1 LGHDT and CDR2 YNNKEL (reference sequence). CDR3 amino acids: CASSQGMREGAQHF. The DNA of the CDR3 is TGTGCCAGCAGCCAAGGGATGCGTGAGGGAGCCCAGCATTTT.

The J gene is TRBJ2-5, the V gene TRBV12-3 or TRBV12-4, with D perhaps TRBD2 (6 bases). This CDR3 has 12 residues. The V gene lost 8 bases and the J gene lost 3 bases, with 10 bases spanning the gap. In nucleotides, the CDR3 is TGTGCCAGCGGGGGGAGCGAAGAGACCCAGTACTTC. It specifies CASGGSEETQYF.

The chain has TRBV11-3 and TRBJ2-3; D remains unclear. The germline V gene has CDR1 SGHNT and CDR2 YENEEA. The CDR3 is made up of 13 amino acids. V lost 4 bases and J lost 3, with 8 bases in between. CDR3: CASSYGLTDTQYF. CDR3 DNA: TGTGCCAGCAGCTACGGTTTGACAGATACGCAGTATTTT.

The genes are TRBV5-1 and TRBJ2-2, with 8 bases aligning to TRBD1. Germline values: CDR1 SGHRS, CDR2 YFSETQ. V trimming: 5 bases; J trimming: 0 bases; junction bases outside the gene matches: 9. CDR3 length equals 17 residues. CDR3 sequence (DNA): TGCGCCAGCAGAGGAGGGGGGACAGGAACGAACACCGGGGAGCTGTTTTTT. This gives the protein CASRGGGTGTNTGELFF.

The chain recombines TRBV24-1 with TRBJ1-5; D remains unclear. V was cut by 3 bases and J by 3 bases, with 8 bases left in between. The CDR3 covers 14 residues. CDR1 is KGHDR, CDR2 SFDVKD, per germline. CDR3 nucleotide sequence: TGTGCCACCAGTGATGGTGCCTACAATCAGCCCCAGCATTTT. Residues: CATSDGAYNQPQHF.

The chain carries TRBV7-2 and TRBJ2-7, with D tentatively TRBD1 (6 bases). The CDR3 length is 12 residues. Germline loops: CDR1 SGHTA, CDR2 FQGNSA. The germline V and J ends were trimmed by 5 bases and 5 bases, with 10 bases remaining between them. CDR3 region: CASSHREDEQYF. CDR3 bases: TGTGCCAGCAGCCACAGGGAAGACGAGCAGTACTTC.

This clone showed up just a few times. V usage is TRBV19 and J usage is TRBJ2-1; unclear D gene. The CDR3 is 17 residues long. Germline V CDR1 and CDR2: LNHDA, SQIVND (reference sequence). V was cut by 3 bases and J by 4 bases, with 19 bases left in between. The CDR3 DNA reads as TGTGCCAGTAGTATCTCCGTGCCAGATCTTCAGTACAATGAGCAGTTCTTC. Its translation: CASSISVPDLQYNEQFF.

This clone showed up just once. The J gene is TRBJ1-2, the V gene TRBV29-1, with D unresolved. The germline gives CDR1 SQVTM, CDR2 ANQGSEA. The CDR3 sequence is 14 residues long. V was trimmed by 2 bases and J by 4 bases, leaving 14 bases between them. CDR3: CSVERAGAPYGYTF. For the CDR3, the DNA is TGCAGCGTTGAAAGGGCGGGCGCACCCTATGGCTACACCTTC.

The chain has TRBV3-1 (or the pseudogene TRBV3-2) and TRBJ2-1; 7 nucleotides align to TRBD2. The CDR3 loop spans 19 amino acids. With 5 bases clipped from V and 10 bases from J, the junction kept 26 bases outside the gene matches. The V gene's germline CDR1 is LGHDT and CDR2 YNNKEL (reference sequence). The CDR3 region is CASSARLLVGGEGEKEQFF. CDR3 coding DNA: TGTGCCAGCAGCGCCCGTCTCCTAGTCGGAGGGGAGGGAGAAAAGGAGCAGTTCTTC.

The rearrangement links TRBV19 to TRBJ2-7; 8 nucleotides line up with TRBD2. Germline assignment: CDR1 LNHDA and CDR2 SQIVND (reference sequence). The CDR3 is 15 amino acids. The V gene end was trimmed by 4 bases and the J gene end by 3 bases; junction bases not matched to a gene: 8. The CDR3 here is CASSTGIAGHYEQYF. CDR3 nucleotide sequence: TGTGCCAGTAGTACGGGCATAGCGGGGCACTACGAGCAGTACTTC.

V gene TRBV7-3 combines with J gene TRBJ2-7; possibly TRBD1 for D (6 bases). Trimming stripped 5 bases from V and 3 bases from J, with 11 bases between. The germline V gene has CDR1 SGHTA and CDR2 FQGTGA. This CDR3 region has 13 residues. The DNA for the CDR3 is TGTGCCAGCAGCCCCCAAGGGGGCTACGAGCAGTACTTC. It yields the protein CASSPQGGYEQYF.

The chain links TRBV11-2 to TRBJ1-1, with TRBD1 as a possible D gene (5 bases). Germline assignment: CDR1 SGHAT and CDR2 FQNNGV. V was shortened by 10 bases and J by 0 bases, with 18 bases between the two germline ends. The CDR3 totals 15 residues. CDR3 protein: CATSKLGGVNTEAFF. CDR3 nucleotides: TGTGCCACCTCCAAACTGGGGGGGGTGAACACTGAAGCTTTCTTT.

The table lists this clone with a few counts. J is TRBJ1-5 and V is TRBV10-3; TRBD1 might be the D (6 bases). In germline, CDR1 is ENHRY, CDR2 SYGVKD. V gave up 10 bases and J gave up 3 bases, with 13 bases separating them. This CDR3 spans 13 amino acids. CDR3 protein: CASRGGPNQPQHF. CDR3 bases: TGTGCCAGCAGAGGGGGACCCAATCAGCCCCAGCATTTT.

The J gene is TRBJ2-1, the V gene TRBV3-1 (or the pseudogene TRBV3-2); 10 nucleotides match TRBD1. Germline CDR1 reads LGHDT; CDR2 reads YNNKEL (reference sequence). There are 14 residues in the CDR3. Losses at the gene ends were 4 bases for V and 6 bases for J; bases not matched to a gene: 3. DNA for the CDR3: TGTGCCAGCAGCCTGGGACAGGGGAGCAATGAGCAGTTCTTC. It translates to CASSLGQGSNEQFF.

V is TRBV5-1 and J is TRBJ1-1, with D uncertain. Per the germline V gene, CDR1 is SGHRS and CDR2 is YFSETQ. The V gene lost 0 bases and the J gene lost 3 bases, with 12 bases spanning the gap. CDR3 length: 15 amino acids. CDR3 sequence (DNA): TGCGCCAGCAGCTTGGTCCCGGGTGACGACACTGAAGCTTTCTTT. Translated, it gives CASSLVPGDDTEAFF.

This clone was observed once. The chain employs TRBV5-1 and TRBJ2-2; 9 bases are a match to TRBD2. Germline loops: CDR1 SGHRS, CDR2 YFSETQ. V lost 7 bases to trimming and J lost 5 bases; unmatched junction nucleotides: 6. The CDR3 runs 14 residues. The CDR3 loop reads CASFSGGITGELFF. Written as DNA, the CDR3 is TGCGCCAGCTTCAGCGGGGGGATAACCGGGGAGCTGTTTTTT.

The chain couples TRBV20-1 to TRBJ1-2, with D hard to call. The CDR3 length is 11 residues. V lost 6 bases and J lost 7, with 12 bases in between. CDR1 and CDR2 from the germline V gene are DFQATT and SNEGSKA (reference sequence). CDR3 region: CSALSPGGYTF. The CDR3 nucleotides are TGCAGTGCCCTTAGCCCGGGTGGCTACACCTTC.

V gene TRBV6-5 combines with J gene TRBJ2-2, with 7 nucleotides matching TRBD1. Per germline, CDR1 MNHEY and CDR2 SVGAGI. There are 15 residues in the CDR3. With V trimmed by 6 bases and J by 6 bases, 10 bases remained unmatched. For the CDR3, the DNA is TGTGCCAGCAGGACAGGGCAAAATGGGGCCGGGGAGCTGTTTTTT. Encoded protein: CASRTGQNGAGELFF.

The chain joins TRBV7-2 to TRBJ2-5; 9 bases align to TRBD1. The CDR3 covers 16 residues. Germline-derived CDR1 and CDR2 are SGHTA and FQGNSA. V lost 6 bases and J lost 2; bases outside the gene matches: 10. The CDR3, as DNA: TGTGCCAGCAGGCGACTCCCGGGACAGGGTCAAGAGACCCAGTACTTC. It is translated as CASRRLPGQGQETQYF. Full variable domain (outside the CDR3, taken from reference TRBV7-2 and TRBJ2-5): GAGVSQSPSNKVTEKGKDVELRCDPISGHTALYWYRQSLGQGLEFLIYFQGNSAPDKSGLPSDRFSAERTGGSVSTLTIQRTQQEDSAVYLCASRRLPGQGQETQYFGPGTRLLVL.

The CDR3 loop is CASSPRTGITGELFF. The DNA for the CDR3 is TGTGCCAGCTCACCCAGGACAGGGATCACCGGGGAGCTGTTTTTT. This chain links TRBV18 with TRBJ2-2; 8 positions agree with TRBD1. With 3 bases clipped from V and 4 bases from J, the junction kept 4 bases outside the gene matches. CDR3 length equals 15 residues. Germline CDR1 reads KGHSH; CDR2 reads LQKENI.

The chain carries TRBV5-8 and TRBJ2-3, with D uncertain. V dropped 1 base and J dropped 4 bases, with 13 bases sitting between them. CDR3 length equals 15 residues. CDR1 SGHTS and CDR2 YDEGEE come from the germline V gene. The CDR3 here is CASSLPVMGPDTQYF. The CDR3 nucleotides read TGTGCCAGCAGCTTGCCAGTGATGGGCCCAGATACGCAGTATTTT.

V and J are TRBV9 and TRBJ2-4; 9 bases fit TRBD1. Germline V gives CDR1 SGDLS, CDR2 YYNGEE. The length of the CDR3 is 15 residues. The trim removed 7 bases at V and 5 bases at J, leaving 10 bases unmatched. For the CDR3, the DNA is TGTGCCAGCGGAAAGGGACAGGGTGCCCAAAACATTCAGTACTTC. It is translated as CASGKGQGAQNIQYF. Drawing the rest from reference TRBV9 and TRBJ2-4, the complete variable domain is DSGVTQTPKHLITATGQRVTLRCSPRSGDLSVYWYQQSLDQGLQFLIQYYNGEERAKGNILERFSAQQFPDLHSELNLSSLELGDSALYFCASGKGQGAQNIQYFGAGTRLSVL.

This clone appeared a single time. This chain connects TRBV9 to TRBJ1-5; D remains ambiguous. Germline values: CDR1 SGDLS, CDR2 YYNGEE. The CDR3 is made up of 16 amino acids. Trimming removed 2 bases from V and 0 bases from J, with 12 bases in between. The CDR3 nucleotides are TGTGCCAGCAGCGTCTCCGAGGAGGCTAGCAATCAGCCCCAGCATTTT. Protein: CASSVSEEASNQPQHF. The full variable domain, completed using reference TRBV9 and TRBJ1-5, is DSGVTQTPKHLITATGQRVTLRCSPRSGDLSVYWYQQSLDQGLQFLIQYYNGEERAKGNILERFSAQQFPDLHSELNLSSLELGDSALYFCASSVSEEASNQPQHFGDGTRLSIL.

The sample holds one count of this clone. The J gene is TRBJ1-4, the V gene TRBV7-9; no definite D call. CDR3 length: 11 amino acids. The germline V gene encodes CDR1 SEHNR and CDR2 FQNEAQ (reference sequence). Trimming removed 5 bases at V and 8 bases at J, with 6 bases between. CDR3 residues: CASSEEEKLFF. DNA of the CDR3: TGTGCCAGCAGCGAGGAGGAAAAACTGTTTTTT.